The present TCR beta chain was sequenced within a study of naive and memory T cell subsets. Germline-derived CDR1 and CDR2 are LNHDA and SQIVND (reference sequence). Germline trimming cut 1 base from V and 9 bases from J; bases unmatched to any gene: 12. The CDR3 is 15 amino acids. Both TRBC1 and TRBC2 were covered by a beta constant-region primer of two equimolar oligonucleotides. An oligonucleotide with the SP2 primer and a 12-nucleotide UMI was ligated to the cDNA 3' end. TCRdb re-analysed the UMI-ligation and nested PCR reads in MiXCR, keeping a single row per CDR3 protein. The sample consists of some 150,000 distinct CDR3 sequences, over 15% of them appearing once. This clonotype was observed a handful of times. What it binds is not known. Study-wide findings and caveats: A clonotype means one alpha or beta sequence, not an alpha/beta pair. Over 95% of naive TCR sequences appeared only once, unlike memory subsets.

The TCR sequence derives from a human donor in good health. J is TRBJ2-7 and V is TRBV19, with 7 bases matching TRBD1. The sequenced sample was naive CD4+ T cells from blood. The CDR3 region has the DNA TGTGCCAGTAGTATAGTTGTGGGACAGACAACGTGGCAGTACTTC. Residues: CASSIVVGQTTWQYF.